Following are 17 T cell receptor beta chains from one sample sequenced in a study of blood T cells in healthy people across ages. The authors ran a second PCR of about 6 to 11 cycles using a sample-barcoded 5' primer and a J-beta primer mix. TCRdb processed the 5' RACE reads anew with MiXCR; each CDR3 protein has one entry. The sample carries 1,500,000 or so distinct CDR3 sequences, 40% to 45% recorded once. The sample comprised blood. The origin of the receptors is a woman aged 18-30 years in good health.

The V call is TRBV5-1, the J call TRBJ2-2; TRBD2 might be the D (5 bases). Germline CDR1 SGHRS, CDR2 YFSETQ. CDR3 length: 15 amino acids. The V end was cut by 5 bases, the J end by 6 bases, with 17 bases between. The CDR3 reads CASSYTFEGAGELFF. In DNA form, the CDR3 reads TGCGCCAGCAGTTATACTTTTGAGGGCGCCGGGGAGCTGTTTTTT.

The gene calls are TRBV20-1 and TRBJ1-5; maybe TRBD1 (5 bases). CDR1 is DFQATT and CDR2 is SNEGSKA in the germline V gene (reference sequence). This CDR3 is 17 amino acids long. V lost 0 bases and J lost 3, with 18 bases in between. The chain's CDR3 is CSARDTGPRLVNQPQHF. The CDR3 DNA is TGCAGTGCTAGAGATACGGGACCCAGGTTAGTCAATCAGCCCCAGCATTTT.

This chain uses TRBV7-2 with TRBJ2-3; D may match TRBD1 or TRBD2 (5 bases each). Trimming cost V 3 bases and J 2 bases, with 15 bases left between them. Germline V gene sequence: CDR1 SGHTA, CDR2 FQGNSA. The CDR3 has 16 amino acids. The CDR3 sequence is CASSFRGAKATDTQYF. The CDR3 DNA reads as TGTGCCAGCAGCTTTAGAGGGGCAAAAGCCACAGATACGCAGTATTTT.

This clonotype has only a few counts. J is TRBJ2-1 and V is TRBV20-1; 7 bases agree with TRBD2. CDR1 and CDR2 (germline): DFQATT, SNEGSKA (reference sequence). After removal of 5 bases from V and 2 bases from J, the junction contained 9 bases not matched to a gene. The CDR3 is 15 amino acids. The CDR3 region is CSAPQLAETYNEQFF. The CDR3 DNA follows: TGCAGTGCTCCCCAGCTAGCGGAGACCTACAATGAGCAGTTCTTC.

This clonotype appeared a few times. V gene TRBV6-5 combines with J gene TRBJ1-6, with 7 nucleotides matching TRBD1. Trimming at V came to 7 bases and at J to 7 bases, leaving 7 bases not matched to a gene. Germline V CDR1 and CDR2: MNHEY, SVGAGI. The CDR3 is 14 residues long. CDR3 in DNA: TGTGCCAGCACCAGACAGGGAACGAATTCACCCCTCCACTTT. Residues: CASTRQGTNSPLHF.

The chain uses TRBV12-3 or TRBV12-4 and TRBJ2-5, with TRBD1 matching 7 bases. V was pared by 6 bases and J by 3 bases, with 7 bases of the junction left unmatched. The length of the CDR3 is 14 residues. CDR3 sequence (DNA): TGTGCCAGCAGGAGGGGGACAGCTAAAGAGACCCAGTACTTC. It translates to CASRRGTAKETQYF.

This chain's CDR3 is CASSQDGTSTYEQYF. The CDR3, as DNA: TGCGCCAGCAGCCAAGATGGGACGTCTACCTACGAGCAGTACTTC. J is TRBJ2-7 and V is TRBV4-1; D is possibly TRBD1 or TRBD2 (5 bases each). The CDR3 length is 15 residues. CDR1 and CDR2 (germline): MGHRA, YSYEKL. V shed 0 bases and J shed 2 bases, with 11 bases lying between them.

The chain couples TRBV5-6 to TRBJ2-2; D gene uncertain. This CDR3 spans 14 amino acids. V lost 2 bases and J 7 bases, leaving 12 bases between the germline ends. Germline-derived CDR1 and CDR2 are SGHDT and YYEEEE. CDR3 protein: CASSFGRAGGELFF. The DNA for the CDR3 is TGTGCCAGCAGCTTCGGCAGAGCTGGCGGGGAGCTGTTTTTT.

CDR3 residues: CSAREIAGSIYNEQYF. Here the CDR3 DNA reads TGCAGTGCTAGGGAGATAGCGGGGAGTATCTACAATGAGCAGTACTTC. This sequence joins TRBV20-1 and TRBJ2-1, with 8 bases fitting TRBD2. The assigned J gene may be wrong: the sequence end matches TRBJ2-7 better. The CDR3 is 16 residues long. CDR1 DFQATT and CDR2 SNEGSKA come from the germline V gene (reference sequence).

This CDR3 reads CSAGGTLGDTQYF. For the CDR3, the DNA is TGCAGTGCTGGAGGGACCTTAGGAGATACGCAGTATTTT. This chain joins TRBV20-1 and TRBJ2-3, with D tentatively TRBD2 (6 bases). Germline loops: CDR1 DFQATT, CDR2 SNEGSKA (reference sequence). V lost 5 bases and J 5 bases, leaving 14 bases between the germline ends. The CDR3 is 13 amino acids.

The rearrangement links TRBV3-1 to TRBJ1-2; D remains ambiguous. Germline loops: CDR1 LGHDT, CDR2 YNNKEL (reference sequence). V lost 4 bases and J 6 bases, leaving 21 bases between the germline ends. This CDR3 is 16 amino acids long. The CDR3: CASSRAAGINEDGYTF. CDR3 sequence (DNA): TGTGCCAGCAGCCGCGCGGCCGGGATTAATGAGGATGGCTACACCTTC.

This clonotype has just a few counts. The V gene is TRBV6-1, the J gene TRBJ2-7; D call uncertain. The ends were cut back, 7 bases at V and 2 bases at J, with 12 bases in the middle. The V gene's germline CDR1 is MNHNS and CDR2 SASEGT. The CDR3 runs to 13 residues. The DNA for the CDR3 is TGTGCCAGCATCGTCGCCAGAACCTACGAGCAGTACTTC. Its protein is CASIVARTYEQYF.

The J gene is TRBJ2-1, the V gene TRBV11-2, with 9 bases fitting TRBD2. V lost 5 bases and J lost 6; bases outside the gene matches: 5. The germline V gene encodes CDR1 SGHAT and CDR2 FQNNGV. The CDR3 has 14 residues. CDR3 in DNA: TGTGCCAGCAGCCCCATTAGCGGGGGCAATGAGCAGTTCTTC. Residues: CASSPISGGNEQFF.

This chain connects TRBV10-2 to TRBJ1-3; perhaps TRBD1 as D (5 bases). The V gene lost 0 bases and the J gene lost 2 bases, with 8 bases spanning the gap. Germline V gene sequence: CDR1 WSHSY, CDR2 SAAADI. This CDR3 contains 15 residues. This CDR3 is CASSESAQAGNTIYF. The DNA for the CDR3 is TGCGCCAGCAGTGAGTCGGCACAGGCTGGAAACACCATATATTTT.

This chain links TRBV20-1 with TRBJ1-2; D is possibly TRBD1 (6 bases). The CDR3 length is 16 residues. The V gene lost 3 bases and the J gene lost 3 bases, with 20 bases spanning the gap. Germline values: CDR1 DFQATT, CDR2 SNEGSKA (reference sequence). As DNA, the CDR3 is TGCAGTGCTAGGGGGAACCCGGACAGTCTGTACTATGGCTACACCTTC. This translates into CSARGNPDSLYYGYTF.

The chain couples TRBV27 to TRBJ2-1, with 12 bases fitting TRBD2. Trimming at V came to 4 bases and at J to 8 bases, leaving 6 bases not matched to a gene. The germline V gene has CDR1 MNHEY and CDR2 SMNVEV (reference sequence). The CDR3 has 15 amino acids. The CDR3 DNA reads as TGTGCCAGCAGTTATCTAGCGGGAGGGCCGTATGAGCAGTTCTTC. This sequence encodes CASSYLAGGPYEQFF.

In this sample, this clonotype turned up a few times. For the CDR3, the DNA is TGCAGCGTTGAAGGGGCGCTGAGACAGGGCTATGGCTACACCTTC. It is translated as CSVEGALRQGYGYTF. The chain is built from TRBV29-1 and TRBJ1-2; 7 nucleotides match TRBD1. Losses at the gene ends were 1 base for V and 4 bases for J; bases not matched to a gene: 9. Germline V lookup: CDR1 SQVTM, CDR2 ANQGSEA. There are 15 residues in the CDR3.